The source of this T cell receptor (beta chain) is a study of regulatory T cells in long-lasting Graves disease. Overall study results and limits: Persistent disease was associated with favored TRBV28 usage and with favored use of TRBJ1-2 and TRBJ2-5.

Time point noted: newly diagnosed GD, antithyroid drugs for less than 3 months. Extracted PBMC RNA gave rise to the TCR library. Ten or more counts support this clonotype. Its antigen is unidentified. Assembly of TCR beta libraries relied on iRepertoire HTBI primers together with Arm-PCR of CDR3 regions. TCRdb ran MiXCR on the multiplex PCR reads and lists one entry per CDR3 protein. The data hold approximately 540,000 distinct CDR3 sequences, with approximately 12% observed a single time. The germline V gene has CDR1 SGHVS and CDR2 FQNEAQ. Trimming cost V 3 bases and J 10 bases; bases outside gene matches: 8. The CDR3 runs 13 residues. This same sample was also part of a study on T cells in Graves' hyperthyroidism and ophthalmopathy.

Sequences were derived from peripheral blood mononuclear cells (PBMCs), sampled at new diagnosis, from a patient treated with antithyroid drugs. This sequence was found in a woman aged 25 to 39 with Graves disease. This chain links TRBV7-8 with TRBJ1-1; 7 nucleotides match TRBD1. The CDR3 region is CASSFEQGSTAFF. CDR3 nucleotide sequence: TGTGCCAGCAGCTTTGAACAGGGGTCTACAGCTTTCTTT.